This T cell receptor (beta chain) derives from a study of siplizumab effects on memory and regulatory T cells. Study-level results: Alloreactive clones mapping to unstimulated subsets formed only a minor fraction. Naive or memory phenotype assignment was not possible for roughly 75-95% of proliferating CD4+ or CD8+ clones. Naive T cells were seemingly more diverse than memory cells, and major contributions to the alloresponse seemed to be made by them.

Each sample contributed some 96,000 TCR templates to the assay. Clones were sequenced by immunoSEQ multiplex PCR, and TCRdb holds only the in-frame ones, with some missing. This sample has over 85,000 clones, with roughly 95% found just once. Points on this clone: The antigen is not known.

This receptor was identified in a human donor in good health. What was sequenced was naive CD4+ T cells sorted from blood.

CDR3 sequence (DNA): TGTGCCAGCAGGACGCTAGGGAATGAGCAGTTCTTC. Translated, it gives CASRTLGNEQFF. V gene TRBV11-2 combines with J gene TRBJ2-1; D not certain. V was pared by 6 bases and J by 7 bases, with 10 bases between. This CDR3 has 12 residues. Germline-derived CDR1 and CDR2 are SGHAT and FQNNGV.